The 21 T cell receptor beta chains in this list originate from one sample, sequenced in a study of OX40 agonist ivuxolimab in advanced cancers. The protocol was immunoSEQ multiplex PCR, while the TCRdb copy is restricted to in-frame clones and leaves out a portion. The sample lists 70,000 or so clones, around nine tenths seen once, with approximately 0.86% in the top ten. The input for sequencing was CD4+ or CD8+ T cells sorted from blood, taken in a trial of the OX40 agonist ivuxolimab. Every receptor here comes from an adult with an advanced solid tumor such as melanoma, head and neck, liver or kidney cancer.

The chain links TRBV5-4 to TRBJ1-2; D gene ambiguous. This CDR3 comprises 15 residues. Trimming left V 0 bases short and J 2 bases short, with 11 bases between. Germline V gives CDR1 SGHNT, CDR2 YYREEE (reference sequence). CDR3 loop: CASSLENRRNYGYTF. DNA of the CDR3: TGTGCCAGCAGCTTGGAAAACAGAAGAAACTATGGCTACACCTTC.

The V and J genes are TRBV29-1 and TRBJ2-3; 7 bases are shared with TRBD2. From germline, CDR1 is SQVTM and CDR2 ANQGSEA. CDR3 length equals 14 residues. The V gene end was trimmed by 5 bases and the J gene end by 4 bases; junction bases not matched to a gene: 9. CDR3 sequence (DNA): TGCAGCGTTCGGGCGGGAGTTAGTTCAGATACGCAGTATTTT. This sequence encodes CSVRAGVSSDTQYF.

This clone was observed once. V usage is TRBV19 and J usage is TRBJ1-5; no clear D. The CDR3 length is 15 residues. V lost 8 bases to trimming and J lost 3 bases, with 17 bases between them. From germline, CDR1 is LNHDA and CDR2 SQIVND (reference sequence). CDR3 region: CASDNSVRNNQPQHF. The CDR3 nucleotides read TGTGCCAGTGACAACTCGGTTCGGAACAATCAGCCCCAGCATTTT.

The rearrangement uses TRBV7-8 and TRBJ2-3, with D perhaps assigned TRBD1 or TRBD2 (7 bases each). The germline V gene encodes CDR1 SGHVS and CDR2 FQNEAQ. The CDR3 length is 13 residues. V was shortened by 3 bases and J by 5 bases, with 9 bases between the two germline ends. The CDR3 sequence is CASSFRGGDTQYF. The CDR3 DNA reads as TGTGCCAGCAGCTTCAGGGGGGGAGATACGCAGTATTTT.

The chain carries TRBV6-1 and TRBJ2-5, with 9 bases identical to TRBD1. With V trimmed by 3 bases and J by 11 bases, 13 bases remained unmatched. Germline CDR1 and CDR2: MNHNS and SASEGT. CDR3 size: 15 residues. The CDR3 here is CASSERTGGLGEQYF. The CDR3 bases are TGTGCCAGCAGTGAGAGAACAGGGGGCTTAGGGGAGCAGTACTTC.

The chain recombines TRBV20-1 with TRBJ1-6; D not certain. V was cut by 3 bases and J by 13 bases, with 10 bases left in between. The germline V gene encodes CDR1 DFQATT and CDR2 SNEGSKA (reference sequence). The CDR3 has 11 amino acids. Written as DNA, the CDR3 is TGCAGTGCTAGGCCATCAATTCCCCTCCACTTT. Protein: CSARPSIPLHF.

The chain links TRBV10-2 to TRBJ2-1; 14 positions agree with TRBD2. Germline CDR1 reads WSHSY; CDR2 reads SAAADI. The CDR3 is 15 amino acids. V shed 6 bases, J shed 6 bases, and the junction held 4 bases outside the gene matches. CDR3 nucleotides: TGCGCCAGCAGGCCTGGGACTAGCGGGAGCAATGAGCAGTTCTTC. Protein sequence: CASRPGTSGSNEQFF.

This rearrangement joins TRBV11-3 to TRBJ2-5; 9 bases match TRBD1. Germline V gene lookup returns CDR1 SGHNT and CDR2 YENEEA. J was trimmed by 0 bases and V by 3 bases; bases with no gene match: 5. CDR3 length: 16 amino acids. CDR3 nucleotides: TGTGCCAGCAGCTTCTCCGGGACAGGGAACCAAGAGACCCAGTACTTC. The encoded protein is CASSFSGTGNQETQYF.

This chain uses TRBV18 with TRBJ2-5, with a possible D match to TRBD1 (6 bases). The J call may be wrong; the DNA end is better matched by TRBJ2-7. Germline CDR1 KGHSH, CDR2 LQKENI. The CDR3 spans 14 residues. This CDR3 is CASSPDRLSYEQYF. CDR3 sequence (DNA): TGTGCCAGCTCACCAGACAGGCTTAGCTACGAGCAGTACTTC.

This clone was seen just once. The same CDR3 also results from other DNA sequences found in this sample. This chain joins TRBV7-9 and TRBJ2-7, with 8 bases lining up with TRBD1. Germline V gene data show CDR1 as SEHNR and CDR2 as FQNEAQ (reference sequence). The CDR3 loop spans 14 amino acids. The trim removed 5 bases at V and 0 bases at J, leaving 3 bases unmatched. CDR3: CASSLTGVSYEQYF. The CDR3 nucleotides read TGTGCCAGCAGCCTGACAGGGGTCTCCTACGAGCAGTACTTC. Full variable domain (remainder filled in from reference TRBV7-9 and TRBJ2-7): DTGVSQNPRHKITKRGQNVTFRCDPISEHNRLYWYRQTLGQGPEFLTYFQNEAQLEKSRLLSDRFSAERPKGSFSTLEIQRTEQGDSAMYLCASSLTGVSYEQYFGPGTRLTVT.

This chain uses TRBV2 with TRBJ2-1; D ambiguous. Germline loops: CDR1 SNHLY, CDR2 FYNNEI. The CDR3 is 12 residues long. V shed 8 bases and J shed 8 bases, with 13 bases lying between them. The chain's CDR3 is CASESFGDEQFF. In DNA form, the CDR3 reads TGTGCCAGCGAGTCCTTTGGCGATGAGCAGTTCTTC. Filled out from reference TRBV2 and TRBJ2-1, the complete variable domain reads EPEVTQTPSHQVTQMGQEVILRCVPISNHLYFYWYRQILGQKVEFLVSFYNNEISEKSEIFDDQFSVERPDGSNFTLKIRSTKLEDSAMYFCASESFGDEQFFGPGTRLTVL.

A few counts support this clone. This rearrangement joins TRBV5-1 to TRBJ2-6; the match to TRBD2 covers 7 bases. The CDR3 has 16 residues. Losses at the gene ends were 0 bases for V and 4 bases for J; bases not matched to a gene: 4. The germline CDR1 and CDR2 sequences are SGHRS and YFSETQ. In nucleotides, the CDR3 is TGCGCCAGCAGCTTGGTGGGAGGGGCCGGGGCCAACGTCCTGACTTTC. Its translation is CASSLVGGAGANVLTF.

The rearrangement links TRBV5-1 to TRBJ2-5, with 9 bases aligning to TRBD1. V dropped 0 bases and J dropped 1; count of bases not matched to a gene: 10. CDR1 and CDR2 (germline): SGHRS, YFSETQ. CDR3 size: 18 residues. The CDR3: CASSLGLGTGPAQETQYF. The CDR3 region has the DNA TGCGCCAGCAGCTTGGGGCTCGGGACAGGGCCAGCCCAAGAGACCCAGTACTTC.

V is TRBV28 and J is TRBJ2-7; 11 bases agree with TRBD1. Trimming at V came to 6 bases and at J to 1 base, leaving 2 bases not matched to a gene. Germline-derived CDR1 and CDR2 are MDHEN and SYDVKM. The CDR3 spans 14 residues. The CDR3, as DNA: TGTGCCAGCAGAGGACAGGGGGCTTCCTACGAGCAGTACTTC. Protein product: CASRGQGASYEQYF. The complete variable domain, with remaining parts taken from reference TRBV28 and TRBJ2-7, reads DVKVTQSSRYLVKRTGEKVFLECVQDMDHENMFWYRQDPGLGLRLIYFSYDVKMKEKGDIPEGYSVSREKKERFSLILESASTNQTSMYLCASRGQGASYEQYFGPGTRLTVT.

Here the CDR3 reads CATSNYIRAPYEQYF. The CDR3 region has the DNA TGTGCCACCAGCAATTATATCAGGGCCCCGTACGAGCAGTACTTC. J is TRBJ2-7 and V is TRBV15; a possible D gene is TRBD1 (5 bases). The germline CDR1 and CDR2 sequences are LNHNV and YYDKDF (reference sequence). Trimming removed 4 bases from V and 4 bases from J, with 17 bases in between. The CDR3 spans 15 residues. The variable domain in full, with the rest retrieved from reference TRBV15 and TRBJ2-7, is DAMVIQNPRYQVTQFGKPVTLSCSQTLNHNVMYWYQQKSSQAPKLLFHYYDKDFNNEADTPDNFQSRRPNTSFCFLDIRSPGLGDTAMYLCATSNYIRAPYEQYFGPGTRLTVT.

The V gene is TRBV6-1, the J gene TRBJ1-6; the D is unclear. The V end was cut by 6 bases, the J end by 7 bases, with 10 bases between. Germline-derived CDR1 and CDR2 are MNHNS and SASEGT. This CDR3 comprises 13 residues. CDR3 sequence: CASRKDGNSPLHF. The CDR3 nucleotides read TGTGCCAGCAGGAAGGACGGCAATTCACCCCTCCACTTT.

This clone was recorded once. V gene TRBV10-3 combines with J gene TRBJ1-1; 8 bases fit TRBD1. The CDR3 is made up of 13 amino acids. CDR1 ENHRY and CDR2 SYGVKD come from the germline V gene. With V trimmed by 4 bases and J by 5 bases, 3 bases remained unmatched. CDR3 loop: CAISVTGETEAFF. The CDR3 nucleotides read TGTGCCATCAGTGTGACAGGGGAGACTGAAGCTTTCTTT.

The chain combines TRBV6-5 with TRBJ1-5; the D is unclear. V was clipped by 6 bases and J by 0 bases, with 6 bases between them. CDR3 size: 13 residues. Germline V gene lookup returns CDR1 MNHEY and CDR2 SVGAGI. This CDR3 is CASRRDSNQPQHF. In DNA form, the CDR3 reads TGTGCCAGCAGACGGGATAGCAATCAGCCCCAGCATTTT.

This sequence joins TRBV6-4 and TRBJ2-3; 14 bases agree with TRBD2. With 10 bases clipped from V and 3 bases from J, the junction kept 15 bases outside the gene matches. Germline V gene sequence: CDR1 MRHNA, CDR2 SNTAGT. This CDR3 contains 18 residues. The DNA of the CDR3 is TGTGCCACCAGACGACTCCGGACTAGCGGGGGGAAAACAGATACGCAGTATTTT. Its translation is CATRRLRTSGGKTDTQYF.

V and J are TRBV2 and TRBJ2-7, with D perhaps matching TRBD1 (5 bases). Germline CDR1 SNHLY, CDR2 FYNNEI. The CDR3 sequence is 13 residues long. Trimming stripped 9 bases from V and 3 bases from J, with 15 bases between. CDR3 bases: TGTGCCAGTCGGACCCAAGGGGTCTACGAGCAGTACTTC. Translated, it gives CASRTQGVYEQYF.

V usage is TRBV7-2 and J usage is TRBJ2-1; D remains ambiguous. V gave up 1 base and J gave up 4 bases, with 14 bases separating them. The germline V gene has CDR1 SGHTA and CDR2 FQGNSA. CDR3 length equals 16 residues. CDR3 bases: TGTGCCAGCAGCTTAGACGGCGTAGGGTATTACAATGAGCAGTTCTTC. Translated, it gives CASSLDGVGYYNEQFF.